This TCR beta chain was retrieved from a study of response to subunit inactivated influenza vaccine. This clonotype came up a few times. Its antigen is as yet unknown. CDR1 is LGHNA, CDR2 YNFKEQ, per germline. Trimming left V 2 bases short and J 3 bases short, with 10 bases between. The CDR3 totals 14 residues. Each CDR3 protein is one row after TCRdb ran MiXCR on the RT-PCR reads. The sample includes 600,000 to 850,000 distinct CDR3 sequences, about 14% of them seen just once. General study findings and limits: Authors suggested that a seasonal influenza vaccination recruits few new T cells each time.

The source was PBMCs from blood, collected 14 days before vaccination. This clonotype was sampled from a man aged 45-65 years who received an inactivated influenza vaccine. This rearrangement joins TRBV4-2 to TRBJ2-5; D not certain. CDR3 sequence: CASSQSGVEETQYF. CDR3 bases: TGTGCCAGCAGCCAATCGGGCGTAGAAGAGACCCAGTACTTC.